The rows below give T cell receptor beta chains drawn from one sample of a study of T cells in tuberculosis. Data came from immunoSEQ multiplex PCR; TCRdb stores just in-frame clones and leaves some out. The sample holds under 35,000 clones, approximately 93% seen once. Sequences were obtained from PBMCs. Source of these receptors: a donor aged 10 to 29 with latent tuberculosis or without tuberculosis infection. Both conserved end residues are part of each CDR3. The D gene is left open where the match is weak. Size is omitted from some rows. Given values are once, few, many or a class for expanded clones.

len: 15; j_gene: TRBJ2-7; v_gene: TRBV5-6; d_gene: TRBD2; abundance: NA; CDR3nt: TGTGCCAGCAGCTTAGCGACTAGCGGGATGTACGAGCAGTACTTC; CDR3aa: CASSLATSGMYEQYF
len: 15; j_gene: TRBJ2-2; v_gene: TRBV2; d_gene: TRBD1; abundance: NA; CDR3nt: TGTGCCAGCAGTGCGACAGGGCTGGACACCGGGGAGCTGTTTTTT; CDR3aa: CASSATGLDTGELFF
len: 15; j_gene: TRBJ1-5; v_gene: TRBV27; d_gene: NA; abundance: NA; CDR3nt: TGTGCCAGCAGTTTATCACAGTATAGCAATCAGCCCCAGCATTTT; CDR3aa: CASSLSQYSNQPQHF
len: 16; j_gene: TRBJ1-2; v_gene: TRBV18; d_gene: TRBD1; abundance: NA; CDR3nt: TGTGCCAGCTCATCCACGTCGTTACAGGGGGGTTATGGCTACACCTTC; CDR3aa: CASSSTSLQGGYGYTF
len: 10; j_gene: TRBJ2-7; v_gene: TRBV1; d_gene: NA; abundance: NA; CDR3nt: TGCACCAGCGTTTCTCTGGAGCAGTACTTC; CDR3aa: CTSVSLEQYF
len: 18; j_gene: TRBJ1-1; v_gene: TRBV27; d_gene: TRBD1; abundance: NA; CDR3nt: TGTGCCAGCAGTTTATATCTGGGACAGGGGAGGATGAACACTGAAGCTTTCTTT; CDR3aa: CASSLYLGQGRMNTEAFF
len: 15; j_gene: TRBJ2-5; v_gene: TRBV5-6; d_gene: TRBD2; abundance: NA; CDR3nt: TGTGCCAGCAGAACTGGACTAGCGGGAGTTGGGACCCAGTACTTC; CDR3aa: CASRTGLAGVGTQYF
len: 14; j_gene: TRBJ2-7; v_gene: TRBV6-5; d_gene: TRBD1; abundance: NA; CDR3nt: TGTGCCAGCAGGCCCCGGACAGGGGAGGACGAGCAGTACTTC; CDR3aa: CASRPRTGEDEQYF
len: 13; j_gene: TRBJ1-2; v_gene: TRBV27; d_gene: NA; abundance: once; CDR3nt: TGTGCCAGCAGTTTACGAACAGGCTATGGCTACACCTTC; CDR3aa: CASSLRTGYGYTF
len: 14; j_gene: TRBJ2-7; v_gene: TRBV18; d_gene: TRBD2; abundance: NA; CDR3nt: TGTGCCAGCTCAACTCTAGCGGGTACCTACGAGCAGTACTTC; CDR3aa: CASSTLAGTYEQYF
len: 16; j_gene: TRBJ2-1; v_gene: TRBV4-1; d_gene: TRBD2; abundance: NA; CDR3nt: TGCGCCAGCAGTCGGACTAGCGGGGTAGCCTACAATGAGCAGTTCTTC; CDR3aa: CASSRTSGVAYNEQFF
len: 19; j_gene: TRBJ2-3; v_gene: TRBV28; d_gene: NA; abundance: NA; CDR3nt: TGTGCCAGCAGTCCCCCTCCCGGGCGGGGACGGAGGAGCACAGATACGCAGTATTTT; CDR3aa: CASSPPPGRGRRSTDTQYF
len: 15; j_gene: TRBJ2-3; v_gene: TRBV9; d_gene: TRBD2; abundance: once; CDR3nt: TGTGCCAGCAGCGTCACTAGCGGGGGCACAGATACGCAGTATTTT; CDR3aa: CASSVTSGGTDTQYF
len: 13; j_gene: TRBJ2-3; v_gene: TRBV28; d_gene: NA; abundance: NA; CDR3nt: TGTGCCAGCATTTTCCCAGGTACAGATACGCAGTATTTT; CDR3aa: CASIFPGTDTQYF
len: 11; j_gene: TRBJ1-2; v_gene: TRBV20-1; d_gene: NA; abundance: NA; CDR3nt: TGCAGTGCTCCCCAGGGGTATGGCTACACCTTC; CDR3aa: CSAPQGYGYTF
len: 15; j_gene: TRBJ1-1; v_gene: TRBV18; d_gene: NA; abundance: NA; CDR3nt: TGTGCCAGCTCACCCTATCAGGGGTCGAACACTGAAGCTTTCTTT; CDR3aa: CASSPYQGSNTEAFF
len: 16; j_gene: TRBJ2-5; v_gene: TRBV2; d_gene: NA; abundance: NA; CDR3nt: TGTGCCAGTAAATTAGGGAGCGCCTCACGGCGGGAGACCCAGTACTTC; CDR3aa: CASKLGSASRRETQYF
len: 17; j_gene: TRBJ2-3; v_gene: TRBV11-2; d_gene: NA; abundance: NA; CDR3nt: TGTGCCAGCAGCTTCCTTTTTGTGGGGGCCAGCACAGATACGCAGTATTTT; CDR3aa: CASSFLFVGASTDTQYF
len: 15; j_gene: TRBJ2-1; v_gene: TRBV7-9; d_gene: NA; abundance: NA; CDR3nt: TGTGCCAGCAGCTTAGCGAACGGGGGCTACAATGAGCAGTTCTTC; CDR3aa: CASSLANGGYNEQFF
len: 17; j_gene: TRBJ2-5; v_gene: TRBV10-3; d_gene: TRBD2; abundance: once; CDR3nt: TGTGCCATCAGTGGTCCCGGGACTAGCGCCTCCCAAGAGACCCAGTACTTC; CDR3aa: CAISGPGTSASQETQYF
len: 19; j_gene: TRBJ2-3; v_gene: TRBV4-2; d_gene: TRBD2; abundance: once; CDR3nt: TGTGCCAGCAGCCAAGAGCGGACTAGCGGGATCGGTAACACAGATACGCAGTATTTT; CDR3aa: CASSQERTSGIGNTDTQYF
len: 14; j_gene: TRBJ2-3; v_gene: TRBV4-2; d_gene: TRBD1; abundance: NA; CDR3nt: TGTGCCAGCAGCCAACGGACAGGGGACGATACGCAGTATTTT; CDR3aa: CASSQRTGDDTQYF
len: 13; j_gene: TRBJ2-7; v_gene: TRBV10-1; d_gene: NA; abundance: NA; CDR3nt: TGCGCCAGCAGCAAGGACTACACCTACGAGCAGTACTTC; CDR3aa: CASSKDYTYEQYF
len: 14; j_gene: TRBJ2-7; v_gene: TRBV11-2; d_gene: NA; abundance: NA; CDR3nt: TGTGCCAGCAGCTTAGTTGCCCCCTACCACGAGCAGTACTTC; CDR3aa: CASSLVAPYHEQYF
len: 15; j_gene: TRBJ1-2; v_gene: TRBV4-1; d_gene: NA; abundance: NA; CDR3nt: TGCGCCAGCAGCCAAGTTAACAGGGCCTTCGATGGCTACACCTTC; CDR3aa: CASSQVNRAFDGYTF
len: 16; j_gene: TRBJ2-7; v_gene: TRBV2; d_gene: TRBD1; abundance: NA; CDR3nt: TGTGCCAGCAGTGAATTGGGACAGCCCGAACCTACGAGGCAGTACTTC; CDR3aa: CASSELGQPEPTRQYF
len: 14; j_gene: TRBJ1-5; v_gene: TRBV28; d_gene: NA; abundance: NA; CDR3nt: TGTGCCAGCAGTGTACTGACAGGCTATCAGCCCCAGCATTTT; CDR3aa: CASSVLTGYQPQHF
len: 13; j_gene: TRBJ2-7; v_gene: TRBV5-4; d_gene: NA; abundance: NA; CDR3nt: TGTGCCAGCAGCTGGGTCGTTGGGGGGGAGCAGTACTTC; CDR3aa: CASSWVVGGEQYF
len: 13; j_gene: TRBJ1-5; v_gene: TRBV9; d_gene: NA; abundance: NA; CDR3nt: TGTGCCAGCAGCGCCCACGCAGGTCAGCCCCAGCATTTT; CDR3aa: CASSAHAGQPQHF
len: 15; j_gene: TRBJ2-1; v_gene: TRBV5-1; d_gene: NA; abundance: NA; CDR3nt: TGCGCCAGCAGCTTGGAGCTTGCCTCCTACAATGAGCAGTTCTTC; CDR3aa: CASSLELASYNEQFF
len: 13; j_gene: TRBJ2-1; v_gene: TRBV29-1; d_gene: NA; abundance: NA; CDR3nt: TGCAGCGTTGAAGTGAGGGTTAACAATGAGCAGTTCTTC; CDR3aa: CSVEVRVNNEQFF
len: 10; j_gene: TRBJ2-5; v_gene: TRBV2; d_gene: NA; abundance: NA; CDR3nt: TGTGCCGGACTAAAAGAGACCCAGTACTTC; CDR3aa: CAGLKETQYF
len: 13; j_gene: TRBJ2-7; v_gene: TRBV5-1; d_gene: NA; abundance: NA; CDR3nt: TGCGCCAGCAGCCAAGACAAGAACTACGAGCAGTACTTC; CDR3aa: CASSQDKNYEQYF
len: 14; j_gene: TRBJ2-2; v_gene: TRBV2; d_gene: NA; abundance: few; CDR3nt: TGTGCCAGCCAGGGGCAGGGGTTAACCGGGGAGCTGTTTTTT; CDR3aa: CASQGQGLTGELFF